This T cell receptor beta chain was identified in a study of shared clonotypes between healthy human individuals. Study observations and caveats: Naive subsets generally had larger estimated richness than memory subsets. Generation probabilities were higher for clonotypes shared across all four sorted-subset donors than for unshared ones.

The CDR3 totals 15 residues. V lost 3 bases and J lost 1, with 13 bases in between. Germline V gives CDR1 SGHNT, CDR2 YYREEE (reference sequence). About this clone itself: Antigen specificity is unknown.

A roughly 200 ng quantity of DNA, tens of thousands of T cell genomes, went into the sorted-subset replicate PCRs. Clones were read by immunoSEQ multiplex PCR, and TCRdb kept only the in-frame ones, dropping some. Altogether 2,500,000 or so clones are present, roughly 93% being singletons, with the ten largest covering about 0.38%. The gene calls are TRBV5-4 and TRBJ2-5, with TRBD2 as a possible D gene (5 bases). This receptor was identified in a man between 18 and 29 years old in good health. Some clones in this sample may be carry-over from other donors' samples. The specimen sequenced was naive CD4+ T cells from PBMCs. Subset meaning: CD45RA+ positively selected. The CDR3 spells CASSSGSILQETQYF. In DNA, the CDR3 is TGTGCCAGCAGCTCGGGAAGTATCCTCCAAGAGACCCAGTACTTC. The full variable domain, completed using reference TRBV5-4 and TRBJ2-5, is ETGVTQSPTHLIKTRGQQVTLRCSSQSGHNTVSWYQQALGQGPQFIFQYYREEENGRGNFPPRFSGLQFPNYSSELNVNALELDDSALYLCASSSGSILQETQYFGPGTRLLVL.